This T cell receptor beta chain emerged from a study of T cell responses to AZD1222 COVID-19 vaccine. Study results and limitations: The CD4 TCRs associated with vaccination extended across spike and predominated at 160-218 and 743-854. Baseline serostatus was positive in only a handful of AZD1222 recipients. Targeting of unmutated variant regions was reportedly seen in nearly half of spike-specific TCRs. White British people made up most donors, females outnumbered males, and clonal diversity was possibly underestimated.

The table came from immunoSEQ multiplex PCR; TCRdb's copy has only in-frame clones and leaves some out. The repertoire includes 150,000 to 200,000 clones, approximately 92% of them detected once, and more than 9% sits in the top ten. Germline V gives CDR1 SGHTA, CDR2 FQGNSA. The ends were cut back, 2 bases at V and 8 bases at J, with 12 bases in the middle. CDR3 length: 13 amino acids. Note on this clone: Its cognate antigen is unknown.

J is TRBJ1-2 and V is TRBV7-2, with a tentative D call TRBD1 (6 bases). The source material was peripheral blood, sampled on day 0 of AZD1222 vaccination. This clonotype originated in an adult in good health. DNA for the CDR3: TGTGCCAGCAGCTTATATCAGGGGTCGGGCTACACCTTC. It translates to CASSLYQGSGYTF.